This T cell receptor (beta chain) was documented in a study of cytomegalovirus exposure and HLA in healthy donors. Points from the study as a whole: Most TCR sequences were seen very rarely across donors, but some public TCRs occurred in many. Certain indistinguishable V segments, among them TRBV6-2 and TRBV6-3, were excluded. TCR association rates varied by HLA locus in a later analysis, with DRB1 highest and HLA-C lowest.

The PCR used 60 Vbeta and 13 Jbeta primers. The protocol was immunoSEQ multiplex PCR, while the TCRdb copy is restricted to in-frame clones and leaves out a portion. This repertoire includes about 74,000 clones. V shed 4 bases and J 3 bases; nucleotides not matched to a gene: 4. From germline, CDR1 is LNHDA and CDR2 SQIVND (reference sequence). The CDR3 runs to 14 residues. In regard to this clone: What it binds is not known.

Sequenced material: PBMCs. The origin of this receptor is a female donor in good health and CMV-seropositive. The chain joins TRBV19 to TRBJ1-1; TRBD1 aligns across 8 bases. CDR3 amino acids: CASSKTGVDTEAFF. DNA for the CDR3: TGTGCCAGTAGTAAGACAGGGGTGGACACTGAAGCTTTCTTT.